A single sample gave rise to the 26 T cell receptor beta chains below, sequenced in a study of blood T cells in healthy people across ages. A second PCR, run for about 7 to 11 cycles, used a sample-barcoded 5' primer plus a J-beta primer mix. A single record per CDR3 protein comes from TCRdb applying MiXCR to the 5' RACE reads. Altogether around 620,000 distinct CDR3 sequences are present, 27% being singletons, with the ten largest covering 18%. The sequenced material came from blood. These receptors originate from a woman in her 70s in good health.

This clonotype was observed a few times. The chain joins TRBV19 to TRBJ1-3; tentatively, D is TRBD1 (5 bases). Between the trimmed V and J ends, which lost 6 bases and 2 bases, there was a span of 8 bases. CDR1 and CDR2 from the germline V gene are LNHDA and SQIVND (reference sequence). The CDR3 runs to 13 residues. The CDR3 bases are TGTGCCAGTAGCACGGGGCCTGGAAACACCATATATTTT. Translation: CASSTGPGNTIYF.

This clonotype was counted only a few times. One end of the junction varies from germline; a read error may be responsible. The chain has TRBV5-1 and TRBJ2-5, with 10 bases matching TRBD2. In germline, CDR1 is SGHRS, CDR2 YFSETQ. This CDR3 contains 15 residues. The CDR3 bases are TGCGCCAGCAGCTCCCTAGCGGGGGCCCAAGAGACCCAGTGCTTC. Protein product: CASSSLAGAQETQCF.

In this sample, this clonotype turned up many times. V is TRBV11-3 and J is TRBJ1-1; D remains unclear. This CDR3 spans 11 amino acids. Germline CDR1 reads SGHNT; CDR2 reads YENEEA. V lost 5 bases and J lost 2, with 3 bases in between. The CDR3 DNA sequence: TGTGCCAGCAGCCACAACACTGAAGCTTTCTTT. Translation: CASSHNTEAFF.

This chain joins TRBV6-2 or TRBV6-3 and TRBJ2-3, with 11 nucleotides matching TRBD2. The germline gives CDR1 MNHEY, CDR2 SVGEGT. The CDR3 totals 16 residues. V gave up 6 bases and J gave up 4 bases; unmatched junction bases: 9. The CDR3 DNA follows: TGTGCCAGCAGCCCCGGGAGACTAGCGGGGCCAGATACGCAGTATTTT. As protein: CASSPGRLAGPDTQYF.

V gene TRBV27 combines with J gene TRBJ1-5; D is uncertain. Trimming cost V 1 base and J 5 bases, with 15 bases left between them. Germline V lookup: CDR1 MNHEY, CDR2 SMNVEV (reference sequence). The length of the CDR3 is 16 residues. The CDR3 loop reads CASSLFFPRKDQPQHF. In DNA, the CDR3 is TGTGCCAGCAGTTTATTTTTCCCCCGAAAAGATCAGCCCCAGCATTTT.

The J gene is TRBJ2-1, the V gene TRBV20-1, with TRBD1 matching 7 bases. The ends lost 5 bases at V and 3 bases at J; junction bases unmatched: 4. The CDR3 length is 13 residues. The V gene's germline CDR1 is DFQATT and CDR2 SNEGSKA (reference sequence). CDR3 sequence (DNA): TGCAGTGCTGTCCGGGACAGCTACAATGAGCAGTTCTTC. Its protein is CSAVRDSYNEQFF.

This chain joins TRBV20-1 and TRBJ1-2, with 9 bases that match TRBD1. Per germline, CDR1 DFQATT and CDR2 SNEGSKA (reference sequence). The CDR3 totals 14 residues. V lost 5 bases, J lost 8 bases, and 12 bases stayed unmatched. CDR3 nucleotide sequence: TGCAGTGCTTCTGACCGGGACAGGGTCCACGGCTACACCTTC. Encoded protein: CSASDRDRVHGYTF.

A note on this clonotype: The junction departs from the called germline gene at one end, perhaps through a read error. The CDR3 sequence: CASSGAGGQGRNGYTF. Written as DNA, the CDR3 is TGCGCCAGCAGCGGGGCTGGCGGGCAAGGCAGGAATGGTTACACCTTC. The rearrangement uses TRBV5-1 and TRBJ1-2; D might be TRBD1 (5 bases). CDR3 length equals 16 residues. In germline, CDR1 is SGHRS, CDR2 YFSETQ.

A single count supports this clonotype. V is TRBV5-1 and J is TRBJ1-2, with a possible D match to TRBD1 (5 bases). Trimming took off 0 bases at V and 8 bases at J, with 11 bases between the two ends. Germline values: CDR1 SGHRS, CDR2 YFSETQ. The CDR3 extends over 13 amino acids. CDR3 loop: CASSLGPGEGYTF. The CDR3 DNA follows: TGCGCCAGCAGCTTGGGTCCGGGGGAAGGCTACACCTTC.

In this sample, this clonotype turned up many times. The chain employs TRBV6-6 and TRBJ1-1, with D unresolved. Trimming left V 5 bases short and J 1 base short, with 8 bases between. From germline, CDR1 is MNHNY and CDR2 SVGAGI (reference sequence). The CDR3 length is 13 residues. CDR3 protein: CASSKDGNTEAFF. The CDR3 DNA reads TGTGCCAGCAGTAAAGACGGGAACACTGAAGCTTTCTTT.

This clonotype appeared a few times. The V call is TRBV12-3 or TRBV12-4, the J call TRBJ2-2; D gene unclear. Trimming shortened V by 5 bases and J by 7 bases, and 8 bases separated the two germline ends. This CDR3 region has 12 residues. The CDR3 is CASSPPFGELFF. The CDR3 DNA reads as TGTGCCAGCAGTCCTCCATTCGGGGAGCTGTTTTTT.

In the case of this clonotype: One end of the junction varies from germline; a read error may be responsible. V usage is TRBV7-2 and J usage is TRBJ1-2; D gene uncertain. The CDR3 extends over 12 amino acids. Germline V gives CDR1 SGHTA, CDR2 FQGNSA. In nucleotides, the CDR3 is TGTGCCAGCAGCTTAGTATCGGCTGGCTACATCTTC. Its protein product is CASSLVSAGYIF. Full variable domain (missing parts from reference TRBV7-2 and TRBJ1-2): GAGVSQSPSNKVTEKGKDVELRCDPISGHTALYWYRQSLGQGLEFLIYFQGNSAPDKSGLPSDRFSAERTGGSVSTLTIQRTQQEDSAVYLCASSLVSAGYIFGSGTRLTVV.

About this clonotype: A read error may explain this, as a much larger clone is one base away. This chain uses TRBV7-2 with TRBJ2-2, with D tentatively TRBD1 (5 bases). The length of the CDR3 is 13 residues. The germline CDR1 and CDR2 sequences are SGHTA and FQGNSA. CDR3 coding DNA: TGTGCCAGCGGCTTAGGGGTCGACGGGGAGCTGTTTTTT. Residues: CASGLGVDGELFF.

V gene TRBV4-3 combines with J gene TRBJ1-3; D remains unclear. The V end was cut by 3 bases, the J end by 0 bases, with 3 bases between. The germline gives CDR1 LGHNA, CDR2 YSLEER. The length of the CDR3 is 13 residues. CDR3: CASSQFSGNTIYF. Here the CDR3 DNA reads TGCGCCAGCAGCCAGTTCTCTGGAAACACCATATATTTT.

This clonotype was seen a few times. This rearrangement joins TRBV4-2 to TRBJ2-3; a possible D gene is TRBD2 (6 bases). Germline assignment: CDR1 LGHNA and CDR2 YNFKEQ. V gave up 0 bases and J gave up 4 bases, with 14 bases separating them. This CDR3 is 16 amino acids long. CDR3 DNA sequence: TGTGCCAGCAGCCAAGATAAGGGAGAGCGGGCAGATACGCAGTATTTT. Translation: CASSQDKGERADTQYF.

This clonotype was picked up a small number of times. This chain uses TRBV7-2 with TRBJ2-5; D tentatively fits TRBD1 or TRBD2 (7 bases each). Judging by the DNA end, TRBJ2-7 fits better; the J call may be wrong. Germline V gene data show CDR1 as SGHTA and CDR2 as FQGNSA. This CDR3 contains 15 residues. The CDR3 spells CASSSQGGGRDEQYF. The CDR3 coding sequence is TGTGCCAGCAGCTCCCAGGGAGGGGGCAGGGACGAGCAGTACTTC.

This clonotype was observed a handful of times. The gene calls are TRBV5-1 and TRBJ2-2, with D possibly matching TRBD2 (6 bases). Deletions cut 2 bases from V and 8 bases from J, with 10 bases between. CDR1 and CDR2 from the germline V gene are SGHRS and YFSETQ. CDR3 size: 13 residues. CDR3 in DNA: TGCGCCAGCAGCTTACCGGGGACTGGGGAGCTGTTTTTT. The encoded protein is CASSLPGTGELFF.

Only a few counts were recorded for this clonotype. The chain carries TRBV13 and TRBJ1-2, with 7 bases aligning to TRBD1. The CDR3 covers 14 residues. J gave up 4 bases and V 5 bases, and 7 bases lay outside the gene matches. The germline V gene has CDR1 PRHDT and CDR2 FYEKMQ (reference sequence). The CDR3: CASSDRQGFYGYTF. The CDR3 DNA reads TGTGCCAGCAGCGATCGACAGGGATTCTATGGCTACACCTTC.

The genes are TRBV7-2 and TRBJ2-2; 10 positions match TRBD1. V gave up 5 bases and J gave up 3 bases; unmatched junction bases: 6. CDR1 is SGHTA and CDR2 is FQGNSA in the germline V gene. The CDR3 sequence is 16 residues long. The CDR3 DNA reads TGTGCCAGCAGCGATTGGACAGGGGGATACACCGGGGAGCTGTTTTTT. As protein: CASSDWTGGYTGELFF.

The chain employs TRBV28 and TRBJ2-7; D not certain. This CDR3 has 14 amino acids. CDR1 is MDHEN and CDR2 is SYDVKM in the germline V gene. V was clipped by 5 bases and J by 2 bases, with 13 bases between them. CDR3 protein: CASSIPLGPYEQYF. CDR3 bases: TGTGCCAGCAGTATCCCTTTGGGTCCCTACGAGCAGTACTTC. The full variable domain, with the rest looked up from reference TRBV28 and TRBJ2-7, is DVKVTQSSRYLVKRTGEKVFLECVQDMDHENMFWYRQDPGLGLRLIYFSYDVKMKEKGDIPEGYSVSREKKERFSLILESASTNQTSMYLCASSIPLGPYEQYFGPGTRLTVT.

DNA of the CDR3: TGTGCCAGCAGCGCCTCTAGCGGGAGGGTTGGGGAGACCCAGTACTTC. It codes for CASSASSGRVGETQYF. This sequence joins TRBV9 and TRBJ2-1; 12 bases are shared with TRBD2. The end of the DNA fits TRBJ2-5 better, so the J call may be wrong. The germline CDR1 and CDR2 sequences are SGDLS and YYNGEE. The CDR3 length is 16 residues.

A note on this clonotype: A read error may be the cause here, since a much bigger clone is one base away. The chain joins TRBV7-3 to TRBJ2-5, with no clear D. V lost 3 bases and J lost 3, with 8 bases in between. Looked up from germline, CDR1 is SGHTA and CDR2 is FQGTGA. CDR3 length: 13 residues. The CDR3 protein is CASSFKAEETQYF. The DNA of the CDR3 is TGTGCCAGCAGCTTCAAGGCTGAAGAGACCCAGTACTTC.

The CDR3 coding sequence is TGCGCCAGCAGCCAAGATCCAGCGGGGGCTGGAGATACGCAGTATTTT. Translated, it gives CASSQDPAGAGDTQYF. This chain connects TRBV4-3 to TRBJ2-3; 8 bases are shared with TRBD2. Germline CDR1 reads LGHNA; CDR2 reads YSLEER. The CDR3 length is 16 residues. Germline trimming cut 0 bases from V and 5 bases from J; bases unmatched to any gene: 7.

The genes are TRBV29-1 and TRBJ2-5, with a tentative D call TRBD2 (5 bases). The V gene lost 2 bases and the J gene lost 5 bases, with 9 bases spanning the gap. This CDR3 is 12 amino acids long. CDR1 is SQVTM and CDR2 is ANQGSEA in the germline V gene. CDR3: CSVERADETQYF. The CDR3 DNA reads as TGCAGCGTTGAACGAGCGGATGAGACCCAGTACTTC.

This chain links TRBV29-1 with TRBJ2-7; 10 bases align to TRBD1. There are 13 residues in the CDR3. Unmatched junction bases numbered 6, after V lost 5 bases and J lost 5 bases. CDR1 is SQVTM, CDR2 ANQGSEA, per germline. The CDR3 region is CSVSDRGPDEQYF. The DNA for the CDR3 is TGCAGCGTTTCCGACAGGGGGCCGGACGAGCAGTACTTC.

This clonotype was observed a few times. J is TRBJ1-2 and V is TRBV20-1; a weak D match, TRBD1 (6 bases). Germline lookup yields CDR1 DFQATT and CDR2 SNEGSKA (reference sequence). Trimming took 2 bases from V and 5 from J, leaving 12 bases between them. The CDR3 spans 13 residues. The CDR3 sequence is CSARLTGRYGYTF. The CDR3 nucleotides are TGCAGTGCTAGACTCACAGGGCGATATGGCTACACCTTC.